The clone carrying this T cell receptor beta chain was recorded many times. Antigen unknown. Mismatch with germline at one junction end may stem from a read error. Time point meaning: longitudinal time-point 2. Unsorted libraries came from 2 million PBMCs stored at -80 °C. The CDR3 extends over 13 amino acids. Germline V gene lookup returns CDR1 DFQATT and CDR2 SNEGSKA (reference sequence). The data belong to a study of neurological immune-mediated disorders. Overall study results and limits: The study found no CDR3 amino acid sequences shared by expanded clones across subjects, suggesting private repertoires in all groups. The greatest TCR clonal expansion occurred in HTLV-1-associated myelopathy and the least in multiple sclerosis, which fell below healthy controls.

The cDNA was synthesized by means of template-switch 5'RACE, which was carried out with 10-nucleotide random UMIs. TCRdb analysed the 5' RACE reads with MiXCR anew, one entry per CDR3 protein. This table has some 45,000 distinct CDR3 sequences, over 10% appearing once. This chain connects TRBV20-1 to TRBJ2-1; D might be TRBD2 (5 bases). Material: PBMCs. The sequence derives from a male donor with HTLV-1-associated myelopathy (HAM/TSP). The CDR3 is CSARGPINNEQFF. The CDR3 bases are TGCAGTGCCAGAGGGCCGATAAACAATGAGCAGTTCTTC.